This T cell receptor (beta chain) was captured by sequencing in a study of identical twins (dated by TCRdb to 2016 to 2017). Concerning the study at large: TCR alpha and beta repertoires from monozygotic twins, unrelated adults of various ages and cord blood were deep-sequenced to test whether fetal clonotypes persist. To rule out contamination, replicate twin experiments were performed at different times with different library preparation protocols. What the study reported, not specific to this receptor: Excess twin sharing in beta out-of-frame sequences was weaker because fewer shared sequences lowered the signal-to-noise ratio. Fewer insertions were carried by abundant cord blood beta clonotypes, a similar but weaker trend appeared in young adult naive repertoires, and no such trend appeared in memory repertoires. In monozygotic twins, out-of-frame TCR alpha sharing was systematically underestimated by recombination models, although the models agreed with sharing between unrelated individuals. Compared with coincidental sharing between unrelated individuals, an excess of low generation-probability sequences was observed among out-of-frame TCR alpha sequences shared between twins. Invariant T cells such as MAIT and iNKT could partly confound zero-insertion analyses, though diverse VJ usage argued against this for most clonotypes. Because the same donors could not be followed over many years, the conclusions relied on cross-sectional statistical analysis.

Receptors were amplified or captured by 5' RACE. This sample was sequenced with an Illumina HiSeq 2000. A universal primer binding site was added through template switching, and the final cDNA carried a unique molecular identifier so that TCR cDNA molecules could be counted accurately. Specific primers in the conserved constant-segment region were used to synthesize first-strand cDNA for TCR alpha and beta chains. To control for contamination, every cDNA library was double barcoded, receiving both a SMART-Mk sample barcode and Illumina barcodes. Two successive PCR steps introduced TruSeq adapter sequences along with Illumina sample barcodes. TCR alpha and beta cDNA libraries were sequenced on the Illumina HiSeq platform with custom primers. In the paper's pipeline: Raw reads were processed with MiGEC to extract unique molecular identifiers, and MiXCR was used to determine CDR3 positions. For each individual, recombination models were inferred using an EM algorithm with the repgenHMM and IGoR tools. The tcR package in R was used for shared clonotype analysis, with sharing normalized by the product of cloneset sizes. Out-of-frame nonproductive sequences were analyzed to study raw recombination free of thymic and clonal selection effects. Using fastp at Q25 and MiXCR, TCRdb reprocessed the public reads and kept productive beta chains. CDR3 protein duplicates are merged, each entry listing the most common genes and DNA. The V and J calls come from TCRdb's annotation, not from the publication. The sample data list about 220,000 distinct CDR3 sequences, and approximately 5.9% of these were observed just once. Together, the top ten hold just over 14% of the sample.

Inclusive of the bounding cysteine and phenylalanine, the CDR3 is 12 residues long. Kept here is only the CDR3 DNA, which spans 36 bases and is read in frame from base 1. For CDR1 and CDR2, the germline V gene lists SGHDN and FVKESK. Trimming leaves V shorter by 4 bases and J shorter by 5 bases, with the junction holding 0 bases beyond the gene matches. Every donor was a healthy Caucasian. Three pairs of female monozygotic twins, all aged roughly 18 to 29 years, made up the twin cohort. CD4+ and CD8+ T cell populations were isolated with positive isolation kits from Invitrogen. This clonotype appeared many times. Its antigen has not been determined. No quality values exist for individual bases; no much larger clone is one base distant. The sample also formed part of further work on T cells expressing NK-cell markers. Drawing on the second study: About eight donors provided sorted CD3+CD56+NKG2C+, CD3+CD56+NKG2C- and CD3+CD56-NKG2C+ T-cell subsets, whose TCR beta-chain repertoires were profiled. Of the eight sequenced donors, seven were found to be HCMV-seropositive and one was found to be HCMV-seronegative. In several experiments an anti-gammadeltaTCR antibody was added to restrict sorting to alphabetaTCR-expressing T cells. In over five donors, the dominant CD3+CD56+NKG2C+ clonotypes were found to rank among the top 10 CD8+ clonotypes and to make up about 1.0-7.5% of CD8+ T cells. Those dominant clonotypes were again the most abundant among CD3+CD56-NKG2C+ cells in a handful of donors, at roughly 25-60.1%. It remained unclear whether the expanded NKG2C-expressing T cell clones were specific for HCMV antigens. All eight donors whose samples were sequenced were randomly selected healthy volunteers, three of them men and five women. HCMV-specific IgG was detected in serum with a commercial ELISA kit to determine HCMV serostatus. MIGEC was used to demultiplex reads and group the reads by UMI, and MiTCR was used to assemble and quantify clonotypes. To exclude erroneous sequences, only TCR cDNA sequences supported by at least two reads were retained. The tcR package was used for downstream repertoire analysis, and clonotypes were matched across fractions by CDR3 nucleotide sequence plus V segment. VDJmatch was used to annotate antigen specificity against VDJdb, with one amino acid substitution allowed in CDR3.

Sequencing was carried out using CD8+ T cells sorted from blood. The sequence came from a woman aged 18-35 years in good health. The rearranged chain carries TRBV14 and TRBJ2-3; 7 of the junction bases match TRBD2. The DNA sequence follows: TGTGCCAGCAGCCGGGGGGGAGATACGCAGTATTTT. Translated, it reads CASSRGGDTQYF.